This T cell receptor beta chain was identified in a study of CD4 T cell repertoires and nickel (dated by TCRdb to 2020 to 2021). Deletion took 8 bases off V and 4 bases off J, with a span of 15 bases between the germline ends. The cysteine opens and the phenylalanine closes a CDR3 of 13 amino acids. The DNA shown is the 39-base CDR3, in frame from base 1. In the germline V gene (reference sequence), CDR1 corresponds to DFQATT and CDR2 to SNEGSKA. Only a few counts were recorded for this clonotype. The antigen this receptor binds is unknown. Base quality data are lacking; no much larger clone is found one base away. The library relied on RT-PCR. The sample was run on an Illumina MiSeq. TCRdb reanalyzed the raw reads on its own, using fastp at Q25 for trimming and MiXCR for clone calling, and kept in-frame beta chains. All rows with the same CDR3 protein become a single entry with the most common DNA and genes. In this sample the table shows some 370 distinct CDR3 sequences, 55% to 85% of which occur a single time. The ten most abundant clones make up 8.2% of the sample.

The sequence was collected from a human donor in a nickel allergy study, with or without nickel allergy (not recorded which). It is not recorded whether this sample comes from one donor or several. What was sequenced was CD4+ T cells from blood, not recorded whether cultured. The chain is assembled from TRBV20-1 and TRBJ1-5; the best D guess is TRBD1, with 5 bases matching. The CDR3 in this case is CSRSGGGNQPQHF. The DNA sequence reads TGCAGTAGGTCCGGTGGGGGGAATCAGCCCCAGCATTTT.